This T cell receptor beta chain was captured by sequencing in a study of somatic mutations in cytotoxic T cells in rheumatoid arthritis. Study information: Blood samples of 30 to 35 ml were drawn from patients (in EDTA) right after diagnosis and before any treatment. Findings of the study overall: The targets (antigens) of the expanded CD8+ clones were not known.

Germline CDR1 and CDR2: PRHDT and FYEKMQ (reference sequence). The CDR3 has 14 amino acids. The V and J ends lost 0 bases and 12 bases, in that order; junction bases with no gene match: 8. As for this clone: The antigen remains unidentified.

Authors' analysis steps: Matches were rare between published virus-specific TCRB sequences and patient CD8+ clones exceeding 1%. The assay was immunoSEQ multiplex PCR, and TCRdb's table has in-frame clones only and misses some. Clone size and the V and J calls come from that table; the DNA yielded D and trimming. The sample records some 20,000 clones, around four fifths being singletons. This chain connects TRBV13 to TRBJ2-1, with 7 bases aligning to TRBD2. Input material: CD8+ T cells sorted from blood. The receptor comes from an adult with rheumatoid arthritis. CDR3 residues: CASSLGRVAGVQFF. The CDR3 coding sequence is TGTGCCAGCAGCTTAGGGCGGGTAGCGGGCGTGCAGTTCTTC.